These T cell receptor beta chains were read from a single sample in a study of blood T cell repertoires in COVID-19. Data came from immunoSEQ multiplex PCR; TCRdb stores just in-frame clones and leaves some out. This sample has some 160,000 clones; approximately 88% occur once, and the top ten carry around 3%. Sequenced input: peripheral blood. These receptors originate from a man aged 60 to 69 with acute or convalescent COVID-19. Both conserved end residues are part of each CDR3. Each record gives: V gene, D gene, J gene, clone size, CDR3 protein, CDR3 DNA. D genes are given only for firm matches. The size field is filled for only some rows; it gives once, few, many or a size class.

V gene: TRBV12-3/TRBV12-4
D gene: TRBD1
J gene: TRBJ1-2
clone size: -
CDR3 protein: CASSMDRVYGYTF
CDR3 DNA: TGTGCCAGCAGCATGGACAGGGTTTATGGCTACACCTTC

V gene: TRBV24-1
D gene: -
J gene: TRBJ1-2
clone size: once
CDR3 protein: CATGNLRGGYTF
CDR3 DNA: TGTGCCACCGGGAATTTAAGGGGCGGCTACACCTTC

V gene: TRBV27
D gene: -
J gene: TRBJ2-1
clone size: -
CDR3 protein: CASSLETTLPGEQFF
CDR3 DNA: TGTGCCAGCAGTTTAGAGACTACCCTCCCGGGTGAGCAGTTCTTC

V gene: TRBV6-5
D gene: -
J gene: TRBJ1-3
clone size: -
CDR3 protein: CASSQRDSGNTIYF
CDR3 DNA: TGTGCCAGCAGTCAAAGAGACTCTGGAAACACCATATATTTT

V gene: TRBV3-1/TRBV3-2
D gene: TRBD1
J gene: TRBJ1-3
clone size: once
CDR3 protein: CASSQDATGGGGNTIYF
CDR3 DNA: TGTGCCAGCAGCCAAGATGCGACAGGGGGCGGTGGAAACACCATATATTTT

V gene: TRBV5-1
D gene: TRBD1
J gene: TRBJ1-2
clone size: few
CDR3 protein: CASSWGQGGGYTF
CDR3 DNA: TGCGCCAGCAGCTGGGGACAGGGCGGCGGCTACACCTTC

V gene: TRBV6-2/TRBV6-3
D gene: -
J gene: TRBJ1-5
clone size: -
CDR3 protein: CASSYHGGNQPQHF
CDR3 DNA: TGTGCCAGCAGTTACCACGGAGGAAATCAGCCCCAGCATTTT

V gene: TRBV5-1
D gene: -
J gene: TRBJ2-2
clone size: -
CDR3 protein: CASSLGLLSPGELFF
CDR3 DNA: TGCGCCAGCAGCTTGGGTCTGTTATCCCCCGGGGAGCTGTTTTTT

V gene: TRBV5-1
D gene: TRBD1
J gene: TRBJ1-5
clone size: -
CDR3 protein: CASSEGQQNQPQHF
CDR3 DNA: TGCGCCAGCAGCGAGGGACAGCAAAATCAGCCCCAGCATTTT

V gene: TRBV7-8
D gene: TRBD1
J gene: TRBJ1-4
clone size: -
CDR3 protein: CASSPQGAAATNEKLFF
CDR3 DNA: TGTGCCAGCAGCCCTCAGGGGGCTGCCGCAACTAATGAAAAACTGTTTTTT

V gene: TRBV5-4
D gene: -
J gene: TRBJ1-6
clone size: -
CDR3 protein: CASRNTGIDSPLHF
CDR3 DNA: TGTGCCAGCAGGAATACAGGGATTGATTCACCCCTCCACTTT

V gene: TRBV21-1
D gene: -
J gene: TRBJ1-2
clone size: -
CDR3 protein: CASSKEGRGQGKEGGYTF
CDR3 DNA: TGTGCCAGCAGCAAAGAGGGTAGGGGACAGGGTAAAGAGGGTGGCTACACCTTC

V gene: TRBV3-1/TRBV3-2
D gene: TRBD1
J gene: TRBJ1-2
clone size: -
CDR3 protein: CASSQGGRGHGYTF
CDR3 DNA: TGTGCCAGCAGCCAAGGTGGCAGGGGGCATGGCTACACCTTC

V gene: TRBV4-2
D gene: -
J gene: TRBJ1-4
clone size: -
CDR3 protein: CASSQPIPGHLTATNEKLFF
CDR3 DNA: TGTGCCAGCAGCCAACCCATACCGGGACACCTAACTGCAACTAATGAAAAACTGTTTTTT

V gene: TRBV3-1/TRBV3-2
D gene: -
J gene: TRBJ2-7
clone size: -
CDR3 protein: CASSLIGAKGPSSYEQYF
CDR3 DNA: TGTGCCAGCAGCCTAATAGGGGCTAAGGGGCCGAGCTCCTACGAGCAGTACTTC

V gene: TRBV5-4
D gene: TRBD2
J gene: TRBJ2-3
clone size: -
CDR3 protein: CASSFRLAGGRTDTQYF
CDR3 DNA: TGTGCCAGCAGCTTCCGACTAGCGGGGGGACGCACAGATACGCAGTATTTT

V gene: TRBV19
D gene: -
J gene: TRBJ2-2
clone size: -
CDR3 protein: CASRSPWTDLGTGELFF
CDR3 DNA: TGTGCCAGTAGATCCCCCTGGACAGACCTTGGCACCGGGGAGCTGTTTTTT

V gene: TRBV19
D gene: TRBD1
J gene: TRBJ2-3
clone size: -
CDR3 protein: CASSLLPGQGAQEADTQYF
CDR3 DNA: TGTGCCAGTAGTCTCCTTCCGGGACAGGGGGCGCAGGAGGCAGATACGCAGTATTTT

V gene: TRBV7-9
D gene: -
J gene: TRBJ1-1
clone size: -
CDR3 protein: CASSLGSGGGTEAFF
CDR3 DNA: TGTGCCAGCAGCTTAGGATCGGGCGGGGGCACTGAAGCTTTCTTT

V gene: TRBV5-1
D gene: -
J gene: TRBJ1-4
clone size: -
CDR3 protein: CASSSPGLNEKLFF
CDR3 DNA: TGCGCCAGCAGCTCTCCGGGGTTGAATGAAAAACTGTTTTTT

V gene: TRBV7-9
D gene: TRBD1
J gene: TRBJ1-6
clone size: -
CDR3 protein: CASSLEQGSSYNSPLHF
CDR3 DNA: TGTGCCAGCAGCTTAGAACAGGGGAGCTCCTATAATTCACCCCTCCACTTT

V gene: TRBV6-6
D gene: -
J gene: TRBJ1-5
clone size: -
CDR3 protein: CASMLVFRHVPQGQHF
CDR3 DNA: TGTGCCAGCATGCTTGTCTTCCGGCATGTCCCACAGGGCCAGCATTTT

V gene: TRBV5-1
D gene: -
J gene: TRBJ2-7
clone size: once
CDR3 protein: CASSLEQGVLEQYF
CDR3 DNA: TGCGCCAGCAGCTTGGAACAGGGAGTCTTAGAGCAGTACTTC

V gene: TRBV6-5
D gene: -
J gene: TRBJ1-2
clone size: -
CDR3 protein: CASSYAGFYGYTF
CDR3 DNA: TGTGCCAGCAGTTACGCAGGGTTCTATGGCTACACCTTC

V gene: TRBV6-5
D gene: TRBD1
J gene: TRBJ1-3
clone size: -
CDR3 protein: CASSSDRGSGNTIYF
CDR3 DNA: TGTGCCAGCAGTTCTGACAGGGGCTCTGGAAACACCATATATTTT

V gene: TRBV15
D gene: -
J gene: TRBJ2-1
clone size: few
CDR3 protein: CATSRELLSTDEQFF
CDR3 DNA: TGTGCCACCAGCAGAGAACTCCTTAGCACTGATGAGCAGTTCTTC

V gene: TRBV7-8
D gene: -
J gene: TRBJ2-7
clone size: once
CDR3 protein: CASSLISSREQYF
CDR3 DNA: TGTGCCAGCAGCTTAATTAGTTCGAGAGAGCAGTACTTC

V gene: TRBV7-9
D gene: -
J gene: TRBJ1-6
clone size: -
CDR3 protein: CASSLTEAPLHF
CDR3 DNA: TGTGCCAGCAGCTTAACCGAGGCACCCCTCCACTTT

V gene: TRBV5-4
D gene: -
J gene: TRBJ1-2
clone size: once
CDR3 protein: CASSLSLPLANYGYTF
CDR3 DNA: TGTGCCAGCAGCTTGAGCTTGCCCCTAGCTAACTATGGCTACACCTTC

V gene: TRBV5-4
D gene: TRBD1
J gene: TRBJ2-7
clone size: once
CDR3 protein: CASSPKDRGNEQYF
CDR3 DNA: TGTGCCAGCAGCCCGAAGGACAGGGGGAATGAGCAGTACTTC

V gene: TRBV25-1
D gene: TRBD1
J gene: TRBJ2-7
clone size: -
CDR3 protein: CASSGPPPRQGWHYEQYF
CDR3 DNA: TGTGCCAGCAGTGGTCCCCCCCCAAGACAGGGGTGGCACTACGAGCAGTACTTC

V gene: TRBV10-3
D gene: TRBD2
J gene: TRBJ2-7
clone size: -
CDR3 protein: CAISERGGSYEQYF
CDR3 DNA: TGTGCCATCAGTGAGCGGGGGGGCAGCTACGAGCAGTACTTC

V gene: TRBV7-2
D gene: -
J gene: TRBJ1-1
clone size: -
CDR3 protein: CASSWRTAMTEAFF
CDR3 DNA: TGTGCCAGCAGCTGGAGGACAGCGATGACTGAAGCTTTCTTT

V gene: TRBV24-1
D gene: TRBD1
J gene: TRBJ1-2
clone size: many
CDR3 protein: CATSDLTGGNYGYTF
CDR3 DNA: TGTGCCACCAGTGATTTAACAGGGGGGAACTATGGCTACACCTTC

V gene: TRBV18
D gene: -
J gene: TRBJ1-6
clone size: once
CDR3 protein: CASSPGSGYNSPLHF
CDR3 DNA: TGTGCCAGCTCCCCAGGGTCGGGATATAATTCACCCCTCCACTTT

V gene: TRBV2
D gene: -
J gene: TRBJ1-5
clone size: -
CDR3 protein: CASSAAGGNQPQHF
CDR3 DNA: TGTGCCAGCAGCGCCGCTGGGGGGAATCAGCCCCAGCATTTT

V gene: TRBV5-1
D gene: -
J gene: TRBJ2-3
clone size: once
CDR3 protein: CASSPDGGDTQYF
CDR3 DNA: TGCGCCAGCAGCCCGGACGGCGGGGATACGCAGTATTTT

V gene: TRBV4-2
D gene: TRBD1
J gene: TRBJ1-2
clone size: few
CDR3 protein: CASSHRTGRYTF
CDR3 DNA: TGTGCCAGCAGCCACCGGACAGGTCGCTACACCTTC

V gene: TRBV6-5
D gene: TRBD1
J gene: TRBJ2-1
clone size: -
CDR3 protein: CASRPGQGGRNEQFF
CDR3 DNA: TGTGCCAGCAGACCGGGACAGGGGGGAAGGAATGAGCAGTTCTTC

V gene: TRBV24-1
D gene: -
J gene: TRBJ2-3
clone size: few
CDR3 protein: CATSGKQISTDTQYF
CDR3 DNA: TGTGCCACCAGTGGGAAACAGATTAGCACAGATACGCAGTATTTT

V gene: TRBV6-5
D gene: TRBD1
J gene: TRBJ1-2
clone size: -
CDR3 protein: CASTNPGQGVDCYTF
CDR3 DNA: TGTGCCAGCACTAACCCGGGACAGGGGGTGGACTGCTACACCTTC

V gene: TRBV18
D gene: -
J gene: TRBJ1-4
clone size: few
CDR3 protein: CASSRGPPLATNEKLFF
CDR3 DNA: TGTGCCAGCTCACGGGGCCCCCCACTTGCAACTAATGAAAAACTGTTTTTT

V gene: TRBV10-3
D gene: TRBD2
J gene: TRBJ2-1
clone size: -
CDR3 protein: CAIKASGGAGEQFF
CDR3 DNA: TGTGCCATCAAGGCTAGCGGGGGGGCTGGTGAGCAGTTCTTC

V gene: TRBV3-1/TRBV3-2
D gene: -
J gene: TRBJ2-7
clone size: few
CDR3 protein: CASSQEGNRGGKQYF
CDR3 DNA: TGTGCCAGCAGCCAAGAGGGAAATAGGGGGGGAAAGCAGTACTTC

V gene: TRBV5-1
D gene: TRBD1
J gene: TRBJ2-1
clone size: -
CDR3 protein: CASSLVGTAYNEQFF
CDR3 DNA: TGCGCCAGCAGCTTGGTCGGGACAGCTTACAATGAGCAGTTCTTC

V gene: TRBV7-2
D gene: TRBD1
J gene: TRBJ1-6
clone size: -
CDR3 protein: CASSFIEGARSPLHF
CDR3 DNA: TGTGCCAGCAGCTTCATCGAGGGGGCCCGTTCACCCCTCCACTTT

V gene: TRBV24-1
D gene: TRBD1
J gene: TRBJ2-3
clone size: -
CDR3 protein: CATGRGQVTDTQYF
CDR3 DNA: TGTGCCACCGGCAGGGGACAGGTCACAGATACGCAGTATTTT

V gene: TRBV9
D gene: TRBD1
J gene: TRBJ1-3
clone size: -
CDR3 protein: CASSVDRDRVRGNTIYF
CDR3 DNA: TGTGCCAGCAGCGTAGACCGGGACAGGGTGAGAGGAAACACCATATATTTT

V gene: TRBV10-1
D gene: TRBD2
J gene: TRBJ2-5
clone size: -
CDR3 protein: CAPREELLQETQYF
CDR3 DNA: TGCGCCCCTCGGGAGGAACTACTCCAAGAGACCCAGTACTTC

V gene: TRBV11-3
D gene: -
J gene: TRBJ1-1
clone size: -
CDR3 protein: CASSLETDTEAFF
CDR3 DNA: TGTGCCAGCAGCTTAGAAACAGACACCGAAGCTTTCTTT

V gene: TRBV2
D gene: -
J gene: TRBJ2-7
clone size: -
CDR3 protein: CASSPQGLGEQYF
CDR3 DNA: TGTGCCAGCAGTCCACAGGGTCTCGGCGAGCAGTACTTC